This TCR beta chain was recorded in a study of blood T cell repertoires in COVID-19. Study-wide background: Sites across the United States, Italy and Spain contributed samples from acute and convalescent COVID-19. In each case, the material was cDNA or gDNA derived from T cells, B-cell-depleted T cells, or PBMCs.

This clone was seen just once. Mismatch with germline at one junction end may stem from a read error. Per the study methods: Reference gene primers were amplified, and this amplification served to estimate nucleated cell counts. Generated by immunoSEQ multiplex PCR, the TCRdb table keeps only in-frame clones and is missing some. V and J calls and clone size are copied from that table; D and trimming were computed from the DNA. In the table there are around 180,000 clones, approximately 86% of which are singletons. The germline gives CDR1 MDHEN, CDR2 SYDVKM. The CDR3 extends over 12 amino acids. The Seattle site enrolled patients during active infection and followed them longitudinally.

This TCR was recovered from an elderly man with COVID-19, enrolled during active disease. The chain combines TRBV28 with TRBJ1-2; D gene uncertain. Source material: peripheral blood. In DNA form, the CDR3 reads TGTGCCAGCAGTTTCTCTGACAACCGGATTCATTTC. The encoded protein is CASSFSDNRIHF.